The 9 T cell receptor beta chains given below trace back to one sample, sequenced in a study of cytomegalovirus exposure and HLA in healthy donors. PCR primers comprised 60 Vbeta and 13 Jbeta primers. Some clones are missing from TCRdb's copy, which holds only in-frame ones; the method was immunoSEQ multiplex PCR. This table has under 250,000 clones, roughly 79% appearing once. The source material was PBMCs. The receptors derive from a male donor in good health and CMV-seronegative.

This sequence joins TRBV7-3 and TRBJ2-2, with D maybe TRBD1 (5 bases). The CDR3 totals 16 residues. Trimming removed 1 base from V and 0 bases from J, with 9 bases in between. Germline CDR1 SGHTA, CDR2 FQGTGA. The CDR3 DNA sequence: TGTGCCAGCAGCTTAATGGCAGGGACGAACACCGGGGAGCTGTTTTTT. As protein: CASSLMAGTNTGELFF.

This rearrangement joins TRBV27 to TRBJ2-5; a weak D match, TRBD1 (5 bases). The CDR3 is 14 residues long. Trimming removed 1 base at V and 2 bases at J, with 8 bases between. Germline-derived CDR1 and CDR2 are MNHEY and SMNVEV (reference sequence). The chain's CDR3 is CASSLLGQQETQYF. CDR3 nucleotides: TGTGCCAGCAGTTTATTGGGGCAGCAAGAGACCCAGTACTTC.

This clone has more than one count but fewer than ten. The chain employs TRBV7-8 and TRBJ2-5, with D tentatively TRBD2 (6 bases). The germline V gene encodes CDR1 SGHVS and CDR2 FQNEAQ. The CDR3 is made up of 15 amino acids. Trimming pared 1 base from V and 1 base from J, leaving 10 bases between. CDR3 sequence (DNA): TGTGCCAGCAGCTTAGGGGAGGAGTCCCAAGAGACCCAGTACTTC. Its translation: CASSLGEESQETQYF.

The V gene is TRBV6-5, the J gene TRBJ2-7, with 9 bases fitting TRBD1. Trimming took 2 bases from V and 6 from J; bases not matched to a gene: 11. The V gene's germline CDR1 is MNHEY and CDR2 SVGAGI. This CDR3 region has 16 residues. The CDR3 loop reads CASSYPLGTGFFEQYF. The CDR3 DNA reads as TGTGCCAGCAGTTACCCCCTGGGGACAGGGTTCTTCGAGCAGTACTTC.

The CDR3: CASSGGRGNNYGYTF. Written as DNA, the CDR3 is TGTGCCAGCAGTGGAGGGAGGGGAAATAACTATGGCTACACCTTC. This rearrangement joins TRBV2 to TRBJ1-2, with a possible D match to TRBD1 (5 bases). V dropped 4 bases and J dropped 1 base, with 13 bases sitting between them. Germline values: CDR1 SNHLY, CDR2 FYNNEI. The CDR3 consists of 15 residues.

This chain joins TRBV5-1 and TRBJ2-1; TRBD1 aligns across 7 bases. The CDR3 extends over 15 amino acids. Trimming removed 4 bases from V and 7 bases from J; junction bases left unmatched: 11. Germline-derived CDR1 and CDR2 are SGHRS and YFSETQ. The CDR3 loop is CASSPLAGGGNEQFF. DNA of the CDR3: TGCGCCAGCAGCCCCCTGGCAGGGGGTGGGAATGAGCAGTTCTTC.

The CDR3 DNA reads as TGTGCCAGCAGCAAAAGGACAGGGGCTGAGCAGTTCTTC. Amino acids: CASSKRTGAEQFF. The chain combines TRBV21-1 with TRBJ2-1; TRBD1, the table's D call, was not compared with the DNA. TRBV21-1 is reported as a pseudogene. The CDR3 length is 13 residues.

This clone was seen more than once but under ten times. Other DNA variants within this sample encode the same CDR3. The chain is built from TRBV27 and TRBJ1-2; 10 nucleotides agree with TRBD1. J gave up 2 bases and V 5 bases, and 5 bases lay outside the gene matches. Per the germline V gene, CDR1 is MNHEY and CDR2 is SMNVEV (reference sequence). There are 15 residues in the CDR3. CDR3 DNA: TGTGCCAGCAGTCGGACAGGGGGATACAACTATGGCTACACCTTC. It encodes CASSRTGGYNYGYTF.

V is TRBV29-1 and J is TRBJ2-2; unclear D gene. The CDR3 runs 11 residues. Germline CDR1 is SQVTM and CDR2 is ANQGSEA. V shed 6 bases and J shed 6 bases, with 8 bases lying between them. The CDR3 sequence: CSVLDSGELFF. DNA for the CDR3: TGCAGCGTCCTAGATTCCGGGGAGCTGTTTTTT.